The 26 T cell receptor beta chains presented below share a single source sample, sequenced in a study of Graves' ophthalmopathy and Graves' hyperthyroidism. Amplification of TCR beta CDR3 regions used RNA transcripts. RT-PCR was first run with HTBI primers, then multiplex PCR in a second round. Each CDR3 protein gets one entry after TCRdb re-called the multiplex PCR reads with MiXCR. The table records 680,000 or so distinct CDR3 sequences, 20% to 25% of them present only once. Material for sequencing was peripheral blood. These TCRs come from a woman under 30 with stable Graves' hyperthyroidism. Some clones in this sample may be carry-over from other donors' samples.

This clonotype appeared many times. The chain couples TRBV20-1 to TRBJ2-7; 9 nucleotides match TRBD2. The CDR3 loop spans 12 amino acids. V dropped 0 bases and J dropped 13; count of bases not matched to a gene: 7. In germline, CDR1 is DFQATT, CDR2 SNEGSKA (reference sequence). Here the CDR3 reads CSARDSSGASYF. In nucleotides, the CDR3 is TGCAGTGCTAGAGATTCTAGCGGGGCATCATACTTC.

This clonotype was recorded many times. The chain links TRBV12-3 or TRBV12-4 to TRBJ1-5; no reliable D call. Trimming removed 3 bases from V and 2 bases from J, with 11 bases in between. This CDR3 region has 15 residues. The chain's CDR3 is CASSLVSGRNQPQHF. CDR3 DNA: TGTGCCAGCAGTTTGGTTTCCGGCCGCAATCAGCCCCAGCATTTT.

In its sample, this clonotype was seen many times. The rearrangement joins TRBV4-1 to TRBJ2-6; no reliable D call. Between the trimmed V and J ends, which lost 0 bases and 6 bases, there was a span of 3 bases. Per germline, CDR1 MGHRA and CDR2 YSYEKL. The CDR3 is made up of 13 amino acids. The chain's CDR3 is CASSQDEANVLTF. In DNA, the CDR3 is TGCGCCAGCAGCCAAGATGAGGCCAACGTCCTGACTTTC.

This chain uses TRBV24-1 with TRBJ2-6; 7 bases line up with TRBD1. Unmatched junction bases numbered 11, after V lost 9 bases and J lost 1 base. This CDR3 is 17 amino acids long. The germline V gene encodes CDR1 KGHDR and CDR2 SFDVKD. The CDR3 DNA reads as TGTGCCACCGGGGGACAGAATTTATTATCTGGGGCCAACGTCCTGACTTTC. It is translated as CATGGQNLLSGANVLTF.

This clonotype was observed many times. The CDR3 loop is CSASGSQETQYF. The CDR3 DNA follows: TGCAGTGCTAGTGGCAGCCAAGAGACCCAGTACTTC. V usage is TRBV20-1 and J usage is TRBJ2-5, with D unresolved. Germline V gives CDR1 DFQATT, CDR2 SNEGSKA (reference sequence). The length of the CDR3 is 12 residues. V lost 3 bases and J lost 1, with 6 bases in between.

This clonotype was picked up a small number of times. The genes are TRBV30 and TRBJ2-2; TRBD2 agrees at 7 bases. CDR1 GTSNPN and CDR2 SVGIG come from the germline V gene (reference sequence). Trimming at V came to 0 bases and at J to 5 bases, leaving 18 bases not matched to a gene. This CDR3 contains 19 residues. CDR3 region: CAWSVYGWLAADGTGELFF. The CDR3 nucleotides are TGTGCCTGGAGTGTATACGGCTGGCTAGCGGCAGATGGGACCGGGGAGCTGTTTTTT.

This clonotype was counted at least ten times. The chain carries TRBV6-1 and TRBJ2-7; D may be TRBD1 or TRBD2 (5 bases each). V lost 1 base and J 7 bases, leaving 14 bases between the germline ends. The germline gives CDR1 MNHNS, CDR2 SASEGT. CDR3 length: 14 amino acids. DNA for the CDR3: TGTGCCAGCAGTGAAGAGGTCAACGAGGGGGAGCAGTACTTC. It encodes CASSEEVNEGEQYF.

The chain recombines TRBV12-3 or TRBV12-4 with TRBJ2-7, with D possibly being TRBD1 (6 bases). V lost 6 bases, J lost 1 base, and 13 bases lay in between. The CDR3 covers 14 residues. The chain's CDR3 is CASRPGDGSYEQYF. The CDR3, as DNA: TGTGCCAGCAGACCAGGGGACGGATCCTACGAGCAGTACTTC.

This clonotype was observed many times. The chain employs TRBV12-3 or TRBV12-4 and TRBJ2-3; D possibly corresponds to TRBD2 (6 bases). V gave up 6 bases and J gave up 6 bases, with 13 bases separating them. CDR3 length: 13 amino acids. The CDR3 protein is CASRGWGVDTQYF. In nucleotides, the CDR3 is TGTGCCAGCAGGGGGTGGGGGGTGGATACGCAGTATTTT.

This clonotype was seen many times. The DNA for the CDR3 is TGTGCCAGCAGTCGACGGACAGGGGGCCCAGAGACCCAGTACTTC. This codes for CASSRRTGGPETQYF. The genes are TRBV28 and TRBJ2-5; TRBD1 matches 11 bases. Per germline, CDR1 MDHEN and CDR2 SYDVKM. Trimming at V came to 5 bases and at J to 4 bases, leaving 6 bases not matched to a gene. This CDR3 spans 15 amino acids.

This rearrangement joins TRBV4-2 to TRBJ1-1; D call uncertain. Germline assignment: CDR1 LGHNA and CDR2 YNFKEQ. The V and J ends lost 4 bases and 1 base respectively, with 10 bases between them. CDR3 length equals 14 residues. The CDR3 sequence: CASSPPLRNTEAFF. The CDR3 DNA is TGTGCCAGCAGCCCTCCCTTAAGGAACACTGAAGCTTTCTTT.

This clonotype showed up many times. The J gene is TRBJ1-1, the V gene TRBV6-5; D is unclear. The CDR3 totals 14 residues. V dropped 3 bases and J dropped 2 bases, with 10 bases sitting between them. In germline, CDR1 is MNHEY, CDR2 SVGAGI. The CDR3 sequence is CASSYSRVNTEAFF. The CDR3, as DNA: TGTGCCAGCAGTTATAGCAGAGTAAACACTGAAGCTTTCTTT.

This clonotype was detected many times. V usage is TRBV20-1 and J usage is TRBJ2-5; D gene unclear. Germline V gene lookup returns CDR1 DFQATT and CDR2 SNEGSKA (reference sequence). CDR3 length equals 13 residues. V was trimmed by 5 bases and J by 0 bases, leaving 10 bases between them. CDR3: CSACPTDQETQYF. In DNA form, the CDR3 reads TGCAGTGCTTGTCCTACCGACCAAGAGACCCAGTACTTC.

The gene calls are TRBV6-5 and TRBJ1-1, with D tentatively TRBD1 (5 bases). CDR1 is MNHEY, CDR2 SVGAGI, per germline. This CDR3 is built from 13 residues. The V end lost 2 bases, the J end lost 7 bases, and 11 bases lay between the germline ends. This CDR3 reads CASSYNVQGEAFF. The CDR3 region has the DNA TGTGCCAGCAGTTACAATGTTCAGGGTGAAGCTTTCTTT.

This clonotype was counted at least ten times. The V gene is TRBV12-3 or TRBV12-4, the J gene TRBJ1-6; D is perhaps TRBD1 (6 bases). The CDR3 length is 16 residues. Trimming shortened V by 2 bases and J by 9 bases, and 17 bases separated the two germline ends. CDR3 loop: CASSLRGGASPSPLHF. The CDR3, as DNA: TGTGCCAGCAGTTTAAGGGGGGGGGCCTCCCCTTCACCCCTCCACTTT.

This chain links TRBV12-5 with TRBJ2-5; D is undetermined. The CDR3 extends over 15 amino acids. Germline loops: CDR1 LGHNT, CDR2 FRNRAP. V lost 2 bases to trimming and J lost 1 base, with 11 bases between them. In DNA form, the CDR3 reads TGTGCTAGTGGTTTGAGTGGACGAACCCAAGAGACCCAGTACTTC. Protein: CASGLSGRTQETQYF.

This clonotype was recorded at least ten times. The rearrangement uses TRBV20-1 and TRBJ2-7; no definite D call. Germline loops: CDR1 DFQATT, CDR2 SNEGSKA (reference sequence). Trimming took off 4 bases at V and 3 bases at J, with 25 bases between the two ends. The CDR3 covers 17 residues. The CDR3 region has the DNA TGCAGTGCTACGCCTAGACAAGCAACGAGAGGTAACTACGAGCAGTACTTC. It translates to CSATPRQATRGNYEQYF.

The V and J genes are TRBV12-3 or TRBV12-4 and TRBJ1-2; D is unresolved. The CDR3 has 14 residues. Trimming left V 2 bases short and J 3 bases short, with 10 bases between. CDR3 amino acids: CASSLSSQDYGYTF. The CDR3 DNA reads TGTGCCAGCAGTTTAAGCAGCCAAGACTATGGCTACACCTTC.

The genes are TRBV27 and TRBJ2-7, with D possibly being TRBD2 (5 bases). CDR1 is MNHEY and CDR2 is SMNVEV in the germline V gene (reference sequence). Trimming shortened V by 6 bases and J by 3 bases, and 15 bases separated the two germline ends. This CDR3 has 14 amino acids. The CDR3, as DNA: TGTGCCAGCAGATGGAGGAGCTCGTACTACGAGCAGTACTTC. This codes for CASRWRSSYYEQYF.

This clonotype has more than one count but fewer than ten. The chain carries TRBV6-5 and TRBJ1-3, with 8 bases lining up with TRBD1. J gave up 0 bases and V 4 bases, and 5 bases lay outside the gene matches. The CDR3 contains 16 residues. The germline V gene has CDR1 MNHEY and CDR2 SVGAGI. The CDR3 DNA reads as TGTGCCAGCAGTTCAGGGGGCTACTTCTCTGGAAACACCATATATTTT. Encoded protein: CASSSGGYFSGNTIYF.

This clonotype was recorded once. Given a much more abundant clone one base away, this may be a read error. The chain links TRBV19 to TRBJ1-5, with a tentative D call TRBD1 (5 bases). CDR1 and CDR2 from the germline V gene are LNHDA and SQIVND (reference sequence). The CDR3 is made up of 13 amino acids. Written as DNA, the CDR3 is TGTGCCAGTAGTACGAGAGCGGGGCAGCCCCCGCATTTT. Its translation: CASSTRAGQPPHF.

This clonotype was detected a few times. This chain connects TRBV6-1 to TRBJ2-7; D is unclear. The V gene's germline CDR1 is MNHNS and CDR2 SASEGT. The length of the CDR3 is 15 residues. The germline V and J ends were trimmed by 6 bases and 2 bases, with 17 bases remaining between them. The DNA for the CDR3 is TGTGCCAGCAGGCCCTCTGTGACTCGGCCCTACGAGCAGTACTTC. This gives the protein CASRPSVTRPYEQYF.

The rearrangement uses TRBV6-1 and TRBJ1-3; D gene ambiguous. CDR1 is MNHNS, CDR2 SASEGT, per germline. The CDR3 totals 13 residues. The ends were cut back, 9 bases at V and 7 bases at J, with 16 bases in the middle. The chain's CDR3 is CASLEQGGNTIYF. DNA for the CDR3: TGTGCCAGTCTAGAGCAAGGAGGGAACACCATATATTTT.

This clonotype was picked up a small number of times. The rearrangement joins TRBV18 to TRBJ2-7; D may be TRBD2 (6 bases). V shed 6 bases and J shed 2 bases, with 17 bases lying between them. CDR3 length: 15 residues. Per the germline V gene, CDR1 is KGHSH and CDR2 is LQKENI. Here the CDR3 DNA reads TGTGCCAGCTCCCATACTTTCGGGGGAGCCTACGAGCAGTACTTC. Translation gives CASSHTFGGAYEQYF.

This clonotype showed up just a few times. The chain uses TRBV5-8 and TRBJ2-7; 9 positions agree with TRBD1. Per the germline V gene, CDR1 is SGHTS and CDR2 is YDEGEE. The CDR3 loop spans 13 amino acids. The ends lost 4 bases at V and 6 bases at J; junction bases unmatched: 5. DNA of the CDR3: TGTGCCAGCAGCGGGGGGACAGGGAGCGAGCAGTACTTC. It is translated as CASSGGTGSEQYF.

This clonotype was seen many times. The chain carries TRBV6-1 and TRBJ2-3; D is uncertain. V lost 2 bases and J lost 2, with 11 bases in between. Germline V gives CDR1 MNHNS, CDR2 SASEGT. The CDR3 runs to 15 residues. The CDR3 DNA reads as TGTGCCAGCAGTGAATCTGCCACCCCCACAGATACGCAGTATTTT. The encoded protein is CASSESATPTDTQYF.